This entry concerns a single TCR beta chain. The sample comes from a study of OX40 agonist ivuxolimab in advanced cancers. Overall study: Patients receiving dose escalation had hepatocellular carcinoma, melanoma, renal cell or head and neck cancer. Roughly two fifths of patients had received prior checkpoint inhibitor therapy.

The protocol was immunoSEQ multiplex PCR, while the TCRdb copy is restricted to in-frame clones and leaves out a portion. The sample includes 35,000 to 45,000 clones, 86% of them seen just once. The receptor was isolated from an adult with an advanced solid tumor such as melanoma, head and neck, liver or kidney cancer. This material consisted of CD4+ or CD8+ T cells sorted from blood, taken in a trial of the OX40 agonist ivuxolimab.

CDR3 amino acids: CASSIVGSNTGELFF. In DNA form, the CDR3 reads TGTGCCAGTAGTATCGTCGGATCGAACACCGGGGAGCTGTTTTTT. The chain uses TRBV19 and TRBJ2-2; D uncertain. The length of the CDR3 is 15 residues. Per the germline V gene, CDR1 is LNHDA and CDR2 is SQIVND (reference sequence). V gave up 3 bases and J gave up 0 bases, with 8 bases separating them.